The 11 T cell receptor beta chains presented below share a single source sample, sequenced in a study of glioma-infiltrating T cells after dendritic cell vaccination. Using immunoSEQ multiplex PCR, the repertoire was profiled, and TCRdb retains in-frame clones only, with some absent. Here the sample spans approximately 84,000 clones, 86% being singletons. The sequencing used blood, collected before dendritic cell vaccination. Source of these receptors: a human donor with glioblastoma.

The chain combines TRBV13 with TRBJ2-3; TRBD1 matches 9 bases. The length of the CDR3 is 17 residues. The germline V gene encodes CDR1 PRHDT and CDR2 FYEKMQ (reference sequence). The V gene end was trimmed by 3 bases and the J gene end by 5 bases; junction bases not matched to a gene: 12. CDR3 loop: CASSFTRTGDGEDTQYF. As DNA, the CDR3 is TGTGCCAGCAGCTTCACCCGGACAGGGGATGGTGAAGATACGCAGTATTTT.

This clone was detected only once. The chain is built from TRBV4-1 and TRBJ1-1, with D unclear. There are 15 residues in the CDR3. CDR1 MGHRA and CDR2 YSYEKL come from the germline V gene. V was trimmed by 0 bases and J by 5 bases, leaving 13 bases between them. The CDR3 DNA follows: TGCGCCAGCAGCCAAGACCGAACCAGCAGGACTGAAGCTTTCTTT. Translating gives CASSQDRTSRTEAFF.

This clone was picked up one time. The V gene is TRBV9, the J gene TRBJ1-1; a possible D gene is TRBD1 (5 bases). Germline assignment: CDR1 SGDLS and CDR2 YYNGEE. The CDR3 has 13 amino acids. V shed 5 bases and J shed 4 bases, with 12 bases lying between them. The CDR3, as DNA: TGTGCCAGCAGGCCCCAGGGCATCACTGAAGCTTTCTTT. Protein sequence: CASRPQGITEAFF.

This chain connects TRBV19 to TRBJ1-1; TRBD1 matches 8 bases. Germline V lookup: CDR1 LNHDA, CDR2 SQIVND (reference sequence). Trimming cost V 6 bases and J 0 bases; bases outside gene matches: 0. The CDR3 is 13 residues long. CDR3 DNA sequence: TGTGCCAGTAGGGACAGGGTGAACACTGAAGCTTTCTTT. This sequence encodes CASRDRVNTEAFF.

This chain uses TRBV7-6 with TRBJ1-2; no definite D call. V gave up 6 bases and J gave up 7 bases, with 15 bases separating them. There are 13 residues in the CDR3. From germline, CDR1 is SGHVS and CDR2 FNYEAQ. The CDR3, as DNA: TGTGCCAGCAGACCCCCCCTTATGAGTGGCTACACCTTC. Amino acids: CASRPPLMSGYTF.

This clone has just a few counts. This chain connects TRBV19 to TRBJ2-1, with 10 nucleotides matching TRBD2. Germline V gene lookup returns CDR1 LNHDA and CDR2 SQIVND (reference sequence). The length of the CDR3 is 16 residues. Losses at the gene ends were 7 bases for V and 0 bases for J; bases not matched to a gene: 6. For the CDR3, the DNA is TGTGCCAGTACCCCTAGCGGGGGTAACTCCTACAATGAGCAGTTCTTC. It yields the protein CASTPSGGNSYNEQFF.

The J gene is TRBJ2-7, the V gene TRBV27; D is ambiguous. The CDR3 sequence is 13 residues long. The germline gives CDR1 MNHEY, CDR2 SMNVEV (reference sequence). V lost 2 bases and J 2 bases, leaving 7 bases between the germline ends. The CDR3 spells CASSLTDTYEQYF. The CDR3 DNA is TGTGCCAGCAGTTTAACAGACACCTACGAGCAGTACTTC.

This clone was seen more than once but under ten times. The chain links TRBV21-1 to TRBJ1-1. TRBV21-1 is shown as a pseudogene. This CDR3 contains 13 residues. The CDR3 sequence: CASRSPMNTEAFF. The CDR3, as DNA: TGTGCCAGCCGAAGCCCAATGAACACTGAAGCTTTCTTT.

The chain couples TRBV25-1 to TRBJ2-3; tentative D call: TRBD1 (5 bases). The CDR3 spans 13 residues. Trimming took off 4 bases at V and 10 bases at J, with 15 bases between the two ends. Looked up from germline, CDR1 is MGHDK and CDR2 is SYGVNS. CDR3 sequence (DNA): TGTGCCAGCAGTGCCAGGGCTTGGGTGGCGCAGTATTTT. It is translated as CASSARAWVAQYF.

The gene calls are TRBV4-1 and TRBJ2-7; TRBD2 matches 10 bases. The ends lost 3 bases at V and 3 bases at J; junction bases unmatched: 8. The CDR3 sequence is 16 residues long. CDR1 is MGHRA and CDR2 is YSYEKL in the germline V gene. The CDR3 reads CASSQAPSGRLYEQYF. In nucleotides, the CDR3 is TGCGCCAGCAGCCAGGCCCCTAGCGGGAGACTCTACGAGCAGTACTTC.

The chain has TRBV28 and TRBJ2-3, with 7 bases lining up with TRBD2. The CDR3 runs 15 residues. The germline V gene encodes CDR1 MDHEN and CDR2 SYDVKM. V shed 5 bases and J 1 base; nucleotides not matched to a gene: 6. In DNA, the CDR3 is TGTGCCAGCAGTCCTCAGCGGGGCCGCACAGATACGCAGTATTTT. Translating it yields CASSPQRGRTDTQYF.